The 27 T cell receptor beta chains reported below all come from one sample, sequenced in a study of graft-versus-host responses after intestinal transplantation (dated by TCRdb to 2020 to 2022). The method was the immunoSEQ multiplex PCR assay. As stored in TCRdb, this immuneACCESS dataset retains in-frame rearrangements with V and J assigned. A fraction of the clones does not appear; measured against another copy, unresolved V genes explain less than half of the discrepancy, and the remainder lacks a known reason. The sample profile shows 95,000 to 100,000 clones; about 84% of them were found once. Approximately 1.4% of the sample goes to the ten largest clones. Specimen: PBMCs, collected 255 days after intestinal transplant. These receptor sequences come from a human patient who received an intestinal transplant, so some T cells may come from the graft donor.

The chain couples TRBV29-1 to TRBJ2-2; D ambiguous. Between the trimmed V and J ends, which lost 8 bases and 3 bases, there was a span of 19 bases. CDR1 and CDR2 from the germline V gene are SQVTM and ANQGSEA. This CDR3 comprises 15 residues. CDR3 sequence reads: CSPREKGFDTGELFF. The CDR3 bases are TGCAGCCCACGCGAGAAAGGGTTCGACACCGGGGAGCTGTTTTTT.

The chain's CDR3 is CASSLGDRDQPQHF. The CDR3 DNA follows: TGTGCCAGCAGCTTAGGGGACAGGGATCAGCCCCAGCATTTT. The chain has TRBV7-6 and TRBJ1-5; 9 nucleotides align to TRBD1. Per germline, CDR1 SGHVS and CDR2 FNYEAQ. This CDR3 spans 14 amino acids. The V and J ends lost 1 base and 5 bases, in that order; junction bases with no gene match: 0.

CDR3 nucleotide sequence: TGTGCCAGCAGTCACCGGACAGGGGATTACGAGCAGTACGTC. It encodes CASSHRTGDYEQYV. V gene TRBV6-5 combines with J gene TRBJ2-7, with 9 nucleotides matching TRBD1. CDR3 length equals 14 residues. After removal of 5 bases from V and 4 bases from J, the junction contained 6 bases not matched to a gene. The germline CDR1 and CDR2 sequences are MNHEY and SVGAGI.

The genes are TRBV16 and TRBJ1-4, with D perhaps matching TRBD1 (5 bases). V lost 2 bases and J 0 bases, leaving 7 bases between the germline ends. The CDR3 runs 15 residues. CDR1 and CDR2 (germline): KGHSY, FQNENV. CDR3 in amino acids: CASSQTTATNEKLFF. The CDR3 nucleotides are TGTGCCAGCAGCCAAACGACAGCAACTAATGAAAAACTGTTTTTT. The full variable domain, its missing parts supplied by reference TRBV16 and TRBJ1-4, is GEEVAQTPKHLVRGEGQKAKLYCAPIKGHSYVFWYQQVLKNEFKFLISFQNENVFDETGMPKERFSAKCLPNSPCSLEIQATKLEDSAVYFCASSQTTATNEKLFFGSGTQLSVL.

This chain connects TRBV27 to TRBJ2-3, with TRBD2 matching 12 bases. Germline V gene lookup returns CDR1 MNHEY and CDR2 SMNVEV (reference sequence). After removal of 6 bases from V and 5 bases from J, the junction contained 6 bases not matched to a gene. This CDR3 has 15 residues. CDR3 sequence (DNA): TGTGCCAGCAGCCTCCTAGCGGGAGGGCAAGATACGCAGTATTTT. As protein: CASSLLAGGQDTQYF.

The chain couples TRBV15 to TRBJ2-5; TRBD1 aligns across 8 bases. Germline CDR1 and CDR2: LNHNV and YYDKDF (reference sequence). The V and J ends lost 4 bases and 7 bases, in that order; junction bases with no gene match: 8. The CDR3 has 14 amino acids. The CDR3 sequence is CATSKGDRTGTQYF. As DNA, the CDR3 is TGTGCCACCAGCAAGGGGGACAGGACGGGGACCCAGTACTTC.

This clone was counted once. The rearrangement uses TRBV9 and TRBJ2-1, with D perhaps TRBD1 (6 bases). Deletions cut 4 bases from V and 7 bases from J, with 12 bases between. Germline V gives CDR1 SGDLS, CDR2 YYNGEE. The CDR3 runs to 13 residues. The DNA of the CDR3 is TGTGCCAGCAGCCCACAGGGTTGGAATGAGCAGTTCTTC. Translation gives CASSPQGWNEQFF. Full variable domain (outside the CDR3, taken from reference TRBV9 and TRBJ2-1): DSGVTQTPKHLITATGQRVTLRCSPRSGDLSVYWYQQSLDQGLQFLIQYYNGEERAKGNILERFSAQQFPDLHSELNLSSLELGDSALYFCASSPQGWNEQFFGPGTRLTVL.

V gene TRBV28 combines with J gene TRBJ2-2, with no clear D. This CDR3 is 11 amino acids long. The germline gives CDR1 MDHEN, CDR2 SYDVKM. V lost 6 bases, J lost 4 bases, and 3 bases lay in between. CDR3 residues: CASSPTGELFF. DNA for the CDR3: TGTGCCAGCAGCCCCACCGGGGAGCTGTTTTTT.

In this sample, this clone turned up a few times. The chain couples TRBV7-9 to TRBJ1-6; tentatively, D is TRBD1 (5 bases). In germline, CDR1 is SEHNR, CDR2 FQNEAQ (reference sequence). Trimming took off 4 bases at V and 8 bases at J, with 15 bases between the two ends. The CDR3 sequence is 15 residues long. In nucleotides, the CDR3 is TGTGCCAGCAGCTCCTCGGGACGGAATGATTCACCCCTCCACTTT. It encodes CASSSSGRNDSPLHF. Drawing the rest from reference TRBV7-9 and TRBJ1-6, the complete variable domain is DTGVSQNPRHKITKRGQNVTFRCDPISEHNRLYWYRQTLGQGPEFLTYFQNEAQLEKSRLLSDRFSAERPKGSFSTLEIQRTEQGDSAMYLCASSSSGRNDSPLHFGNGTRLTVT.

The V call is TRBV7-8, the J call TRBJ2-7; perhaps TRBD2 as D (5 bases). The CDR3 runs to 14 residues. Germline loops: CDR1 SGHVS, CDR2 FQNEAQ. V lost 1 base and J 2 bases, leaving 9 bases between the germline ends. The CDR3 is CASSLGLGAYEQYV. In DNA, the CDR3 is TGTGCCAGCAGCTTAGGATTGGGAGCCTACGAGCAGTACGTC.

CDR3 amino acids: CASSFYGTRITDEQFF. CDR3 in DNA: TGTGCCAGCAGCTTTTACGGGACCAGAATCACCGATGAGCAGTTCTTC. The chain combines TRBV7-3 with TRBJ2-1, with D possibly being TRBD1 or TRBD2 (5 bases each). This CDR3 comprises 16 residues. CDR1 and CDR2 from the germline V gene are SGHTA and FQGTGA. Deletions cut 3 bases from V and 8 bases from J, with 20 bases between.

The chain carries TRBV9 and TRBJ1-2; D might be TRBD1 (6 bases). V dropped 3 bases and J dropped 4 bases, with 13 bases sitting between them. Per the germline V gene, CDR1 is SGDLS and CDR2 is YYNGEE. The CDR3 has 14 residues. CDR3 nucleotide sequence: TGTGCCAGCAGCGGCCGTGGACAGTCCTATGGCTACACCTTC. Translated: CASSGRGQSYGYTF.

This chain links TRBV6-5 with TRBJ1-6, with D unclear. CDR3 size: 14 residues. CDR1 and CDR2 from the germline V gene are MNHEY and SVGAGI. V gave up 5 bases and J gave up 3 bases, with 8 bases separating them. This chain's CDR3 is CASSPRDYNSPLHF. CDR3 sequence (DNA): TGTGCCAGCAGTCCCCGGGACTATAATTCACCCCTCCACTTT.

This clone was detected only a few times. The CDR3 DNA reads as TGCGCCAGCAGCTTGGCCGGGCAGGGAGGCTCTGGAAACACCATATATTTT. It translates to CASSLAGQGGSGNTIYF. This chain joins TRBV5-1 and TRBJ1-3, with a tentative D call TRBD1 (5 bases). Germline-derived CDR1 and CDR2 are SGHRS and YFSETQ. The CDR3 covers 17 residues. Trimming removed 0 bases at V and 0 bases at J, with 13 bases between. Full variable domain (outside the CDR3, taken from reference TRBV5-1 and TRBJ1-3): KAGVTQTPRYLIKTRGQQVTLSCSPISGHRSVSWYQQTPGQGLQFLFEYFSETQRNKGNFPGRFSGRQFSNSRSEMNVSTLELGDSALYLCASSLAGQGGSGNTIYFGEGSWLTVV.

V is TRBV11-2 and J is TRBJ1-5; 7 bases line up with TRBD1. V trimming: 3 bases; J trimming: 7 bases; junction bases outside the gene matches: 3. Germline V lookup: CDR1 SGHAT, CDR2 FQNNGV. The CDR3 runs to 13 residues. CDR3 loop: CASSFDREQPQHF. The CDR3 DNA is TGTGCCAGCAGCTTCGACAGGGAACAGCCCCAGCATTTT.

The CDR3 loop reads CASRDGDYGYTF. Written as DNA, the CDR3 is TGTGCCAGCAGGGACGGAGACTATGGCTACACCTTC. The chain carries TRBV28 and TRBJ1-2; D not resolved. V was clipped by 6 bases and J by 3 bases, with 8 bases between them. Looked up from germline, CDR1 is MDHEN and CDR2 is SYDVKM. The CDR3 runs 12 residues.

The chain carries TRBV2 and TRBJ2-7; TRBD1 matches at 9 bases. The ends lost 4 bases at V and 3 bases at J; junction bases unmatched: 1. Germline lookup yields CDR1 SNHLY and CDR2 FYNNEI. The CDR3 runs to 13 residues. The CDR3 reads CASSGTGDYEQYV. The DNA for the CDR3 is TGTGCCAGCAGTGGGACAGGGGACTACGAGCAGTACGTC.

The rearrangement joins TRBV19 to TRBJ2-7, with TRBD1 matching over 10 bases. Trimming took 7 bases from V and 2 from J; bases not matched to a gene: 5. The germline gives CDR1 LNHDA, CDR2 SQIVND (reference sequence). The CDR3 totals 14 residues. The CDR3 DNA sequence: TGTGCCAGTACCCCCGGGACAGGGGCCTACGAGCAGTACTTC. Amino acids: CASTPGTGAYEQYF.

This clone appeared a few times. The gene calls are TRBV19 and TRBJ1-5; a weak D match, TRBD1 (5 bases). The germline V gene encodes CDR1 LNHDA and CDR2 SQIVND (reference sequence). The ends were cut back, 6 bases at V and 5 bases at J, with 11 bases in the middle. This CDR3 is 13 amino acids long. The CDR3 nucleotides are TGTGCCAGTAGAGGAGGGACGTATCAGCCCCAGCATTTT. Translated, it gives CASRGGTYQPQHF.

This clone occurred once. The chain recombines TRBV29-1 with TRBJ2-5, with D perhaps matching TRBD1 (5 bases). V was pared by 4 bases and J by 1 base, with 7 bases between. Germline CDR1 is SQVTM and CDR2 is ANQGSEA. The CDR3 has 12 residues. The CDR3 region is CSVGGIQETQYF. In DNA, the CDR3 is TGCAGCGTTGGGGGCATCCAAGAGACCCAGTACTTC.

The rearrangement joins TRBV7-9 to TRBJ2-2; a weak D match, TRBD2 (5 bases). Per the germline V gene, CDR1 is SEHNR and CDR2 is FQNEAQ (reference sequence). The CDR3 is made up of 14 amino acids. V lost 3 bases and J lost 7, with 12 bases in between. CDR3 nucleotides: TGTGCCAGCAGCTTCCCAACCCGGGGCGGGGAGCTGTTTTTT. Translating gives CASSFPTRGGELFF.

This clone was seen once. The genes are TRBV6-5 and TRBJ2-3; 7 nucleotides align to TRBD2. Germline CDR1 is MNHEY and CDR2 is SVGAGI. The J segment lost 8 bases and the V segment lost 7 bases, leaving 9 bases of the junction unmatched. This CDR3 spans 13 amino acids. The CDR3 region is CASNRGVGATQYF. The CDR3 DNA reads TGTGCCAGCAACCGGGGGGTCGGCGCTACGCAGTATTTT.

The V call is TRBV4-2, the J call TRBJ2-2, with 9 bases lining up with TRBD1. V trimming: 4 bases; J trimming: 4 bases; junction bases outside the gene matches: 10. This CDR3 spans 17 amino acids. CDR1 and CDR2 (germline): LGHNA, YNFKEQ. The CDR3 nucleotides are TGTGCCAGCAGCCCGCCCGGGACAGGGTCTCTCACCGGGGAGCTGTTTTTT. This translates into CASSPPGTGSLTGELFF.

This clone is a singleton in its sample. V usage is TRBV4-1 and J usage is TRBJ1-1; a weak D match, TRBD1 (5 bases). Germline V CDR1 and CDR2: MGHRA, YSYEKL. The CDR3 is 14 amino acids. The ends were cut back, 4 bases at V and 4 bases at J, with 13 bases in the middle. This chain's CDR3 is CASSREGGGTEAFF. The CDR3 DNA reads TGCGCCAGCAGCCGGGAGGGTGGGGGCACTGAAGCTTTCTTT.

The V and J genes are TRBV7-9 and TRBJ2-2; possibly TRBD1 for D (6 bases). The germline CDR1 and CDR2 sequences are SEHNR and FQNEAQ (reference sequence). Trimming left V 8 bases short and J 3 bases short, with 13 bases between. This CDR3 is 14 amino acids long. The CDR3 sequence: CASLTGTDTGELFF. CDR3 bases: TGTGCCAGCCTCACAGGGACGGACACCGGGGAGCTGTTTTTT.

This sequence joins TRBV6-6 and TRBJ2-5; 9 bases map to TRBD1. V shed 5 bases and J 5 bases; nucleotides not matched to a gene: 6. This CDR3 contains 14 residues. Germline CDR1 reads MNHNY; CDR2 reads SVGAGI (reference sequence). The CDR3 DNA reads TGTGCCAGCAGTCCAAACAGGGGGCAGGAGACCCAGTACTTC. Translated, it gives CASSPNRGQETQYF.

This clone was observed a handful of times. The V call is TRBV19, the J call TRBJ2-7, with 7 bases that match TRBD1. V shed 1 base, J shed 3 bases, and the junction held 6 bases outside the gene matches. The V gene's germline CDR1 is LNHDA and CDR2 SQIVND (reference sequence). The CDR3 totals 15 residues. For the CDR3, the DNA is TGTGCCAGTAGTATAGGACGGGACAGTGACTACGAGCAGTACTTC. Its translation: CASSIGRDSDYEQYF.